The 30 T cell receptor beta chains below were found in one sample sequenced in a study of T-cell reconstitution after alpha-beta-depleted transplantation in children. The TCRbeta library was prepared with unique molecular identifiers. TCRdb itself ran the PCR reads through MiXCR, one entry per CDR3 protein. This sample yields about 980,000 distinct CDR3 sequences, of which about 26% are seen a single time; around 30% belongs to the top ten. Sequencing was performed on PBMCs, mostly from graft donor cells, taken 360 days after TCRalphabeta/CD19-depleted stem cell transplant. These receptors were obtained from a boy under two years old who had a stem cell transplant for SCID, so the T cells may come from the graft donor.

The chain is built from TRBV28 and TRBJ1-1; weak D call: TRBD1 (6 bases). The V gene lost 6 bases and the J gene lost 5 bases, with 16 bases spanning the gap. Germline CDR1 and CDR2: MDHEN and SYDVKM. The CDR3 length is 14 residues. CDR3 nucleotides: TGTGCCAGCAGGACAGAACAGGGTCGGACTGAAGCTTTCTTT. Protein product: CASRTEQGRTEAFF.

The V gene is TRBV20-1, the J gene TRBJ2-6, with D maybe TRBD2 (5 bases). The CDR3 contains 17 residues. Trimming stripped 3 bases from V and 0 bases from J, with 15 bases between. Germline lookup yields CDR1 DFQATT and CDR2 SNEGSKA (reference sequence). The CDR3 sequence is CSARHGITRSGANVLTF. The CDR3 DNA is TGCAGTGCTAGGCACGGGATCACACGCTCTGGGGCCAACGTCCTGACTTTC.

A few counts support this clonotype. The chain is built from TRBV12-3 or TRBV12-4 and TRBJ2-5, with 9 bases aligning to TRBD1. V dropped 5 bases and J dropped 5; count of bases not matched to a gene: 6. The CDR3 has 14 amino acids. This CDR3 is CASSTGGGLETQYF. The DNA of the CDR3 is TGTGCCAGCAGTACAGGGGGCGGGTTGGAGACCCAGTACTTC.

The table lists this clonotype with a few counts. This sequence joins TRBV7-9 and TRBJ1-5; D is unresolved. The CDR3 extends over 17 amino acids. V gave up 1 base and J gave up 7 bases, with 20 bases separating them. Germline V gene data show CDR1 as SEHNR and CDR2 as FQNEAQ (reference sequence). Written as DNA, the CDR3 is TGTGCCAGCAGCTTAGGTCACCAGGCGGGCCTGAGACAGCCCCAGCATTTT. Residues: CASSLGHQAGLRQPQHF.

This clonotype has more than one count but fewer than ten. The chain carries TRBV12-3 or TRBV12-4 and TRBJ2-3, with D unresolved. The CDR3 length is 12 residues. V was trimmed by 7 bases and J by 2 bases, leaving 7 bases between them. CDR3 amino acids: CASTLYTDTQYF. The CDR3 DNA is TGTGCCAGCACCTTATACACAGATACGCAGTATTTT.

The sample holds many counts of this clonotype. V and J are TRBV12-3 or TRBV12-4 and TRBJ2-7; 8 bases fit TRBD1. V lost 8 bases and J lost 0; bases outside the gene matches: 6. The CDR3 has 14 residues. The CDR3 bases are TGTGCCAGCTCGCGGACAGGGAGCTCCTACGAGCAGTACTTC. Translation: CASSRTGSSYEQYF.

This clonotype was counted only a few times. This chain links TRBV20-1 with TRBJ2-5; D unresolved. Per germline, CDR1 DFQATT and CDR2 SNEGSKA (reference sequence). V lost 1 base, J lost 4 bases, and 10 bases lay in between. This CDR3 has 13 residues. The DNA of the CDR3 is TGCAGTGCTAGAGCAGCTCCACCAGAGACCCAGTACTTC. The encoded protein is CSARAAPPETQYF.

As DNA, the CDR3 is TGCAGTGCTTTAGGACAGGGTATGGCGGCCAAAAACATTCAGTACTTC. It yields the protein CSALGQGMAAKNIQYF. The chain has TRBV20-1 and TRBJ2-4; 8 nucleotides line up with TRBD1. V was pared by 5 bases and J by 1 base, with 10 bases of the junction left unmatched. The germline gives CDR1 DFQATT, CDR2 SNEGSKA (reference sequence). The CDR3 has 16 residues.

This clonotype has a handful of counts. V gene TRBV5-1 combines with J gene TRBJ2-1, with 11 bases fitting TRBD1. With 4 bases clipped from V and 6 bases from J, the junction kept 6 bases outside the gene matches. Germline CDR1 SGHRS, CDR2 YFSETQ. The CDR3 is made up of 15 amino acids. CDR3 in DNA: TGCGCCAGCAGCAAAGGGACAGGGGGGTCCAATGAGCAGTTCTTC. This translates into CASSKGTGGSNEQFF.

This clonotype came up a few times. In DNA form, the CDR3 reads TGTGCCAGCAGCCAAGCAGGGACGAACACTGAAGCTTTCTTT. Protein sequence: CASSQAGTNTEAFF. The rearrangement links TRBV3-1 to TRBJ1-1, with a tentative D call TRBD1 (5 bases). The CDR3 contains 14 residues. V was pared by 1 base and J by 1 base, with 7 bases between. Germline V gene data show CDR1 as LGHDT and CDR2 as YNNKEL (reference sequence).

DNA for the CDR3: TGTGCCAGCAGCCCCGTCCCTCTAGCGGGGGGAGACCACGAGCAGTACTTC. The encoded protein is CASSPVPLAGGDHEQYF. The J gene is TRBJ2-7, the V gene TRBV4-2, with TRBD2 matching 11 bases. Germline-derived CDR1 and CDR2 are LGHNA and YNFKEQ. This CDR3 is 17 amino acids long. J was trimmed by 5 bases and V by 4 bases; bases with no gene match: 13.

The chain combines TRBV11-2 with TRBJ2-7; TRBD1 or TRBD2 may be the D gene (7 bases each). The CDR3 spans 18 residues. V dropped 5 bases and J dropped 3 bases, with 26 bases sitting between them. The germline CDR1 and CDR2 sequences are SGHAT and FQNNGV. The CDR3 DNA reads TGTGCCAGCAGCACACCTGGTTCCCCAGGGGGAGGGAACTACGAGCAGTACTTC. Amino acids: CASSTPGSPGGGNYEQYF.

This clonotype was counted a few times. The chain links TRBV28 to TRBJ1-5, with D hard to call. This CDR3 contains 16 residues. V dropped 2 bases and J dropped 2 bases, with 13 bases sitting between them. The germline V gene encodes CDR1 MDHEN and CDR2 SYDVKM. CDR3 coding DNA: TGTGCCAGCAGTTTAGTGGAGTCTGTGGGCAATCAGCCCCAGCATTTT. This gives the protein CASSLVESVGNQPQHF.

A few counts support this clonotype. J is TRBJ2-1 and V is TRBV12-3 or TRBV12-4; D is perhaps TRBD2 (5 bases). The CDR3 has 17 amino acids. With 3 bases removed from V and 0 bases from J, the gap between germline ends came to 15 bases. The CDR3 sequence is CASSLSGRGRSYNEQFF. In DNA, the CDR3 is TGTGCCAGCAGTTTGTCAGGCCGGGGTCGCTCCTACAATGAGCAGTTCTTC.

This clonotype was found a few times. The rearrangement links TRBV7-2 to TRBJ2-4, with D perhaps TRBD1 (5 bases). CDR3 length: 15 amino acids. Germline V gives CDR1 SGHTA, CDR2 FQGNSA. The V end was cut by 8 bases, the J end by 0 bases, with 14 bases between. CDR3 protein: CASHTQALAKNIQYF. The CDR3 DNA reads as TGTGCCAGCCACACACAGGCGTTAGCCAAAAACATTCAGTACTTC.

V and J are TRBV9 and TRBJ1-1; 7 nucleotides line up with TRBD1. The CDR3 contains 17 residues. Unmatched junction bases numbered 9, after V lost 0 bases and J lost 1 base. The germline V gene has CDR1 SGDLS and CDR2 YYNGEE. This CDR3 is CASSVGLWGTENTEAFF. The CDR3 nucleotides read TGTGCCAGCAGCGTAGGTCTATGGGGGACAGAGAACACTGAAGCTTTCTTT. The entire variable domain, with the rest obtained from reference TRBV9 and TRBJ1-1, is as follows: DSGVTQTPKHLITATGQRVTLRCSPRSGDLSVYWYQQSLDQGLQFLIQYYNGEERAKGNILERFSAQQFPDLHSELNLSSLELGDSALYFCASSVGLWGTENTEAFFGQGTRLTVV.

The J gene is TRBJ2-7, the V gene TRBV20-1; 9 nucleotides align to TRBD2. This CDR3 comprises 15 residues. CDR1 DFQATT and CDR2 SNEGSKA come from the germline V gene (reference sequence). J lost 5 bases, V lost 5 bases, and 13 bases had no gene match. CDR3 amino acids: CSALPGLALPNEQYF. CDR3 DNA sequence: TGCAGTGCTCTACCCGGACTAGCGCTTCCCAACGAGCAGTACTTC.

The rearrangement joins TRBV6-5 to TRBJ2-5, with D perhaps TRBD1 (5 bases). Trimming took off 4 bases at V and 6 bases at J, with 24 bases between the two ends. Germline V gene data show CDR1 as MNHEY and CDR2 as SVGAGI. This CDR3 has 17 residues. The CDR3 sequence: CASSSSSKGWTKQTQYF. As DNA, the CDR3 is TGTGCCAGCAGTTCATCCTCCAAGGGGTGGACCAAACAGACCCAGTACTTC.

There are a few counts of this clonotype. The CDR3 DNA is TGTGCCAGCAGTTACTCGGTGACAGACGAGACCCAGTACTTC. Protein sequence: CASSYSVTDETQYF. The chain uses TRBV6-5 and TRBJ2-5, with D possibly being TRBD1 (5 bases). Germline CDR1 MNHEY, CDR2 SVGAGI. V lost 0 bases and J lost 5, with 10 bases in between. The CDR3 has 14 amino acids.

This clonotype was seen more than once but under ten times. The genes are TRBV12-3 or TRBV12-4 and TRBJ2-5; the D gene is possibly TRBD1 (6 bases). The CDR3 spans 14 residues. V gave up 5 bases and J gave up 4 bases, with 14 bases separating them. CDR3 DNA: TGTGCCAGCAGTAACCCGGACAGAACAGAGACCCAGTACTTC. This gives the protein CASSNPDRTETQYF.

This chain joins TRBV4-1 and TRBJ2-1, with D unresolved. The CDR3 has 15 residues. Germline V gives CDR1 MGHRA, CDR2 YSYEKL. V was trimmed by 0 bases and J by 3 bases, leaving 9 bases between them. CDR3 loop: CASSQDPEFYNEQFF. The CDR3, as DNA: TGCGCCAGCAGCCAAGACCCCGAATTCTACAATGAGCAGTTCTTC.

This clonotype was observed a handful of times. The CDR3 region has the DNA TGTGCCAGCAGGCCCGGAGGCAATGAGCAGTTCTTC. Its protein is CASRPGGNEQFF. This chain links TRBV6-6 with TRBJ2-1; D possibly corresponds to TRBD2 (5 bases). V lost 6 bases, J lost 6 bases, and 9 bases lay in between. Per germline, CDR1 MNHNY and CDR2 SVGAGI (reference sequence). This CDR3 spans 12 amino acids.

The chain is built from TRBV27 and TRBJ2-7, with D perhaps matching TRBD1 (5 bases). The length of the CDR3 is 15 residues. V was pared by 2 bases and J by 0 bases, with 11 bases between. The germline V gene encodes CDR1 MNHEY and CDR2 SMNVEV (reference sequence). In DNA form, the CDR3 reads TGTGCCAGCAGTTTAGCAGGGCTCAGCTCCTACGAGCAGTACTTC. This encodes CASSLAGLSSYEQYF.

This clonotype was seen a handful of times. The rearrangement uses TRBV12-3 or TRBV12-4 and TRBJ2-7; 14 bases are a match to TRBD2. The junction had 3 bases not matched to a gene; V was cut back by 5 bases and J by 3 bases. The CDR3 extends over 15 amino acids. The CDR3 nucleotides read TGTGCCAGCAGTCATGGGACTAGCGGGGGCTACGAGCAGTACTTC. This codes for CASSHGTSGGYEQYF.

The chain has TRBV29-1 and TRBJ2-3; tentative D call: TRBD2 (6 bases). Germline loops: CDR1 SQVTM, CDR2 ANQGSEA. The ends were cut back, 6 bases at V and 0 bases at J, with 13 bases in the middle. The CDR3 sequence is 14 residues long. CDR3 bases: TGCAGCGTCGACCGGGGGTTTAGCACAGATACGCAGTATTTT. Residues: CSVDRGFSTDTQYF.

This clonotype was seen more than once but under ten times. V gene TRBV12-3 or TRBV12-4 combines with J gene TRBJ1-5, with TRBD1 as a possible D gene (5 bases). The V end was cut by 7 bases, the J end by 6 bases, with 16 bases between. This CDR3 is 14 amino acids long. The CDR3 DNA follows: TGTGCCAGCAAAATGGGAGGGGTAGGTCAGCCCCAGCATTTT. Encoded protein: CASKMGGVGQPQHF.

This clonotype has only a few counts. V usage is TRBV29-1 and J usage is TRBJ2-1; weak D call: TRBD2 (5 bases). The germline V gene encodes CDR1 SQVTM and CDR2 ANQGSEA. The CDR3 has 12 residues. The V gene lost 1 base and the J gene lost 4 bases, with 5 bases spanning the gap. This CDR3 reads CSVEGRYNEQFF. CDR3 bases: TGCAGCGTTGAAGGGAGGTACAATGAGCAGTTCTTC.

This rearrangement joins TRBV20-1 to TRBJ2-1; D not resolved. Germline V gene lookup returns CDR1 DFQATT and CDR2 SNEGSKA (reference sequence). The CDR3 is 15 amino acids. V was shortened by 5 bases and J by 7 bases, with 21 bases between the two germline ends. CDR3 in amino acids: CSAPFLRQDPNEQFF. In DNA form, the CDR3 reads TGCAGTGCTCCCTTTCTAAGACAAGACCCAAATGAGCAGTTCTTC.

This chain links TRBV5-6 with TRBJ2-7; D not resolved. CDR1 is SGHDT and CDR2 is YYEEEE in the germline V gene. The CDR3 loop spans 13 amino acids. Trimming shortened V by 2 bases and J by 3 bases, and 9 bases separated the two germline ends. DNA for the CDR3: TGTGCCAGCAGCTTTAGGGTTCTCTACGAGCAGTACTTC. Protein: CASSFRVLYEQYF.

The rearrangement uses TRBV7-9 and TRBJ1-1; D not resolved. V was cut by 5 bases and J by 0 bases, with 10 bases left in between. The germline gives CDR1 SEHNR, CDR2 FQNEAQ (reference sequence). CDR3 length: 14 amino acids. In DNA, the CDR3 is TGTGCCAGCAGCCGCGACAATCTGAACACTGAAGCTTTCTTT. Translation gives CASSRDNLNTEAFF.